The entry that follows covers one T cell receptor beta chain sequence. Its antigen is still unknown. Trimming left V 6 bases short and J 4 bases short, with 12 bases between. Germline V CDR1 and CDR2: SGHTA, FQGNSA. The CDR3 contains 13 residues. The data originate from a study of lymphopenia after photon versus proton radiotherapy. Method: immunoSEQ multiplex PCR; TCRdb's copy keeps in-frame clones and lacks some. The sample lists about 45,000 clones, 85% occurring once. General study results and limits: Larger post-nadir TCR diversity loss correlated inversely with survival in deceased patients. After the lymphocyte nadir, photon-treated repertoires showed oligoclonal expansion, especially of CD8+ Temra cells. Relative stability marked proton patients; photon patients lost diversity and naive cells.

Material: peripheral blood, obtained from a patient treated with photon-based radiotherapy. The chain links TRBV7-2 to TRBJ1-1; tentative D call: TRBD1 (6 bases). This TCR came from a man between 35 and 55 years old with gastric cancer. CDR3 residues: CASRGAPGTEAFF. The DNA for the CDR3 is TGTGCCAGCAGGGGGGCGCCGGGCACTGAAGCTTTCTTT.